Presented here are 23 T cell receptor beta chains from one specimen sequenced in a study of chemoradiotherapy in HPV16-positive cancers. Measured with immunoSEQ multiplex PCR; TCRdb has only the in-frame clones, and not every one. Found here are 20,000 or so clones, approximately 83% of them singletons; the top ten hold 3.5% to 5%. The sequences come from blood, collected from a patient who underwent chemoradiotherapy. The receptors originated from a human donor with HPV-associated anogenital cancer.

The chain combines TRBV6-5 with TRBJ2-1, with 10 bases that match TRBD2. Germline-derived CDR1 and CDR2 are MNHEY and SVGAGI. CDR3 length equals 15 residues. The V gene end was trimmed by 0 bases and the J gene end by 10 bases; junction bases not matched to a gene: 6. For the CDR3, the DNA is TGTGCCAGCAGTTACTCGATGGTAGCGGGGGGAGAGCAGTTCTTC. It codes for CASSYSMVAGGEQFF.

This chain uses TRBV20-1 with TRBJ1-2; 7 nucleotides agree with TRBD1. Germline V gene lookup returns CDR1 DFQATT and CDR2 SNEGSKA (reference sequence). The ends lost 7 bases at V and 10 bases at J; junction bases unmatched: 9. The CDR3 has 11 amino acids. CDR3 DNA: TGCAGTGTCTGGGACAGCCTCTTCTACACCTTC. This gives the protein CSVWDSLFYTF.

The chain carries TRBV27 and TRBJ2-7, with 7 bases matching TRBD2. This CDR3 spans 14 amino acids. V shed 8 bases, J shed 0 bases, and the junction held 7 bases outside the gene matches. Germline loops: CDR1 MNHEY, CDR2 SMNVEV (reference sequence). The CDR3 sequence is CASALGGSSYEQYF. The CDR3 DNA reads as TGTGCCAGCGCACTGGGAGGGAGCTCCTACGAGCAGTACTTC.

This clone was detected only once. The J gene is TRBJ2-1, the V gene TRBV7-2, with TRBD2 matching 8 bases. With V trimmed by 2 bases and J by 7 bases, 10 bases remained unmatched. The V gene's germline CDR1 is SGHTA and CDR2 FQGNSA. This CDR3 spans 16 amino acids. DNA for the CDR3: TGTGCCAGCAGCTTATTGGTACGGGGGGGCTGGAATGAGCAGTTCTTC. Translated, it gives CASSLLVRGGWNEQFF. Using reference TRBV7-2 and TRBJ2-1 for the parts outside the CDR3, the full variable domain is GAGVSQSPSNKVTEKGKDVELRCDPISGHTALYWYRQSLGQGLEFLIYFQGNSAPDKSGLPSDRFSAERTGGSVSTLTIQRTQQEDSAVYLCASSLLVRGGWNEQFFGPGTRLTVL.

V is TRBV18 and J is TRBJ1-5, with TRBD1 identical over 7 bases. The CDR3 is 15 residues long. Germline values: CDR1 KGHSH, CDR2 LQKENI. Trimming cost V 6 bases and J 2 bases; bases outside gene matches: 7. The CDR3 DNA reads TGTGCCAGCTCCCCTACAGGGGTTGGCAATCAGCCCCAGCATTTT. It yields the protein CASSPTGVGNQPQHF.

The V gene is TRBV7-9, the J gene TRBJ1-1; TRBD1 matches 7 bases. The V gene end was trimmed by 5 bases and the J gene end by 2 bases; junction bases not matched to a gene: 8. Germline CDR1 is SEHNR and CDR2 is FQNEAQ (reference sequence). The CDR3 runs 15 residues. The CDR3 DNA is TGTGCCAGCAGCCCCCAGGGGGGGGCCAACACTGAAGCTTTCTTT. Its protein product is CASSPQGGANTEAFF.

This clone was counted once. The gene calls are TRBV9 and TRBJ2-2, with D possibly being TRBD1 or TRBD2 (5 bases each). With 7 bases removed from V and 6 bases from J, the gap between germline ends came to 16 bases. In germline, CDR1 is SGDLS, CDR2 YYNGEE. The CDR3 length is 14 residues. CDR3 protein: CASRHSEGPGELFF. CDR3 coding DNA: TGTGCCAGCCGTCACTCCGAGGGGCCCGGGGAGCTGTTTTTT.

Only one count was recorded for this clone. V gene TRBV5-1 combines with J gene TRBJ2-5; D uncertain. The germline V gene has CDR1 SGHRS and CDR2 YFSETQ. V lost 0 bases, J lost 3 bases, and 3 bases lay in between. The CDR3 has 12 amino acids. Written as DNA, the CDR3 is TGCGCCAGCAGCTTGGGGGAAGAGACCCAGTACTTC. Amino acids: CASSLGEETQYF. Full variable domain (rest looked up from reference TRBV5-1 and TRBJ2-5): KAGVTQTPRYLIKTRGQQVTLSCSPISGHRSVSWYQQTPGQGLQFLFEYFSETQRNKGNFPGRFSGRQFSNSRSEMNVSTLELGDSALYLCASSLGEETQYFGPGTRLLVL.

The chain couples TRBV11-2 to TRBJ2-1; perhaps TRBD1 as D (5 bases). This CDR3 has 11 amino acids. The V gene's germline CDR1 is SGHAT and CDR2 FQNNGV. The germline V and J ends were trimmed by 8 bases and 9 bases, with 11 bases remaining between them. The CDR3 protein is CASGRESEQFF. The CDR3 DNA reads as TGTGCCAGCGGCAGGGAAAGTGAGCAGTTCTTC.

This clone was observed once. The chain uses TRBV9 and TRBJ2-7, with 14 bases lining up with TRBD2. The trim removed 4 bases at V and 7 bases at J, leaving 7 bases unmatched. The CDR3 is made up of 15 amino acids. Germline V gene sequence: CDR1 SGDLS, CDR2 YYNGEE. The chain's CDR3 is CASSPTGTSGSEQYF. DNA of the CDR3: TGTGCCAGCAGCCCAACCGGGACTAGCGGGAGTGAGCAGTACTTC.

The chain has TRBV19 and TRBJ2-7, with D perhaps TRBD1 or TRBD2 (5 bases each). V lost 5 bases, J lost 0 bases, and 11 bases lay in between. Germline CDR1 is LNHDA and CDR2 is SQIVND (reference sequence). This CDR3 has 14 amino acids. The CDR3 DNA sequence: TGTGCCAGTAGTCCGCAGGGAGTCTCCTACGAGCAGTACTTC. Protein: CASSPQGVSYEQYF.

Only one count was recorded for this clone. The CDR3 sequence is CSVEDWQEHTEAFF. The CDR3 DNA reads as TGCAGCGTTGAAGATTGGCAGGAGCACACTGAAGCTTTCTTT. The chain links TRBV29-1 to TRBJ1-1; D not resolved. Germline values: CDR1 SQVTM, CDR2 ANQGSEA. There are 14 residues in the CDR3. The ends were cut back, 0 bases at V and 3 bases at J, with 11 bases in the middle.

The V and J genes are TRBV9 and TRBJ2-3; TRBD2 agrees at 12 bases. Unmatched junction bases numbered 8, after V lost 3 bases and J lost 3 bases. The CDR3 extends over 17 amino acids. Germline values: CDR1 SGDLS, CDR2 YYNGEE. CDR3 DNA sequence: TGTGCCAGCAGCGCCAGCGCTAGCGGGAGGGGGACAGATACGCAGTATTTT. Protein product: CASSASASGRGTDTQYF.

The rearrangement links TRBV23-1 to TRBJ1-1, with unresolved D. TRBV23-1 is assigned to the ORF class and has an uncertain function. With 0 bases removed from V and 7 bases from J, the gap between germline ends came to 15 bases. CDR3 length: 15 residues. The CDR3 region is CASSQSGPLRSEAFF. The CDR3 DNA reads as TGCGCCAGCAGTCAATCCGGGCCCCTGAGGAGTGAAGCTTTCTTT.

Notes on this clone: Compared with germline, one end of the junction differs, possibly owing to a read error. This rearrangement joins TRBV28 to TRBJ2-2, with 12 bases lining up with TRBD2. The CDR3 totals 18 residues. Germline V gives CDR1 MDHEN, CDR2 SYDVKM. The CDR3 spells CASSLWRLAGANTGELFF. The CDR3 DNA sequence: TGTGCCAGCAGCTTATGGCGACTAGCGGGAGCGAACACCGGGGAGCTGTTTTTT.

The V and J genes are TRBV2 and TRBJ1-1; no clear D gene. Germline-derived CDR1 and CDR2 are SNHLY and FYNNEI. CDR3 length: 13 residues. V was shortened by 3 bases and J by 0 bases, with 5 bases between the two germline ends. In DNA form, the CDR3 reads TGTGCCAGCAGTGAGGTCATGAACACTGAAGCTTTCTTT. Protein sequence: CASSEVMNTEAFF.

The V call is TRBV19, the J call TRBJ2-7; unclear D gene. The germline V and J ends were trimmed by 6 bases and 4 bases, with 10 bases remaining between them. The length of the CDR3 is 12 residues. Germline V gene data show CDR1 as LNHDA and CDR2 as SQIVND (reference sequence). The CDR3 DNA follows: TGTGCCAGTAGCCAAGGTCCTTACGAGCAGTACTTC. Its translation: CASSQGPYEQYF.

This clone was recorded once. The chain carries TRBV7-9 and TRBJ1-1; 7 nucleotides line up with TRBD1. V shed 6 bases, J shed 3 bases, and the junction held 7 bases outside the gene matches. The CDR3 is 14 amino acids. Germline V gene lookup returns CDR1 SEHNR and CDR2 FQNEAQ (reference sequence). In nucleotides, the CDR3 is TGTGCCAGCAGTCAATCGACAGGGCACACTGAAGCTTTCTTT. Protein product: CASSQSTGHTEAFF.

The chain joins TRBV5-1 to TRBJ2-7; 8 bases are a match to TRBD2. The J segment lost 3 bases and the V segment lost 6 bases, leaving 2 bases of the junction unmatched. Germline CDR1 is SGHRS and CDR2 is YFSETQ. The CDR3 sequence is 12 residues long. CDR3 sequence: CASTGTSYEQYF. The CDR3 DNA reads as TGCGCCAGCACCGGGACTAGCTACGAGCAGTACTTC.

The genes are TRBV4-2 and TRBJ2-3; possibly TRBD1 or TRBD2 for D (6 bases each). V was cut by 5 bases and J by 2 bases, with 14 bases left in between. This CDR3 spans 15 amino acids. Germline V gene data show CDR1 as LGHNA and CDR2 as YNFKEQ. The CDR3 nucleotides read TGTGCCAGCAGCAGTGCGGGACAATCCACAGATACGCAGTATTTT. It codes for CASSSAGQSTDTQYF.

The rearrangement uses TRBV7-9 and TRBJ2-1, with 11 bases aligning to TRBD1. Trimming cost V 5 bases and J 7 bases; bases outside gene matches: 7. CDR3 length equals 15 residues. The germline gives CDR1 SEHNR, CDR2 FQNEAQ (reference sequence). CDR3 region: CASSHGQGALNEQFF. Written as DNA, the CDR3 is TGTGCCAGCAGCCACGGACAGGGGGCTCTGAATGAGCAGTTCTTC.

V gene TRBV5-1 combines with J gene TRBJ1-1; D is perhaps TRBD1 (5 bases). This CDR3 contains 14 residues. Germline V gives CDR1 SGHRS, CDR2 YFSETQ. V shed 1 base and J shed 6 bases, with 13 bases lying between them. DNA of the CDR3: TGCGCCAGCAGCTTGCATGAGGGAGGGGCTGAAGCTTTCTTT. It encodes CASSLHEGGAEAFF.

The V gene is TRBV4-1, the J gene TRBJ1-5; no reliable D call. The germline V gene encodes CDR1 MGHRA and CDR2 YSYEKL. This CDR3 comprises 15 residues. V was trimmed by 0 bases and J by 7 bases, leaving 13 bases between them. The DNA for the CDR3 is TGCGCCAGCAGCCAAGAAGTAGGTTGGGCCCAGCCCCAGCATTTT. It specifies CASSQEVGWAQPQHF.